The clone carrying this TCR beta chain showed up just once. Its specificity is unknown. This same CDR3 is encoded by further DNA sequences in the sample. This record comes from a study of shared clonotypes between healthy human individuals. Notes on the study in general: In general, naive subsets displayed greater estimated richness than memory subsets did.

The investigators split CD4+ cells into a CD45RA+ naive subset and a CD45RA-negative memory subset. CDR3 length equals 15 residues. With 2 bases clipped from V and 4 bases from J, the junction kept 1 base outside the gene matches. The germline V gene has CDR1 KGHSH and CDR2 LQKENI. The method was immunoSEQ multiplex PCR; TCRdb's version includes in-frame clones alone and lacks a portion of them. The sample has roughly 2.5 million clones; approximately 90% are singletons. Sequenced sample: naive CD4+ T cells sorted from blood. Regarding subset: CD45RA+ positively selected. The chain carries TRBV18 and TRBJ1-5; 11 bases are shared with TRBD1. The clonotype was recovered from a man younger than 35 in good health. The CDR3 region has the DNA TGTGCCAGCTCACCAGGGGACAGGGGGAATCAGCCCCAGCATTTT. It translates to CASSPGDRGNQPQHF.